This T cell receptor (beta chain) was profiled in a study of T cells after yellow fever vaccination. Overall study results and limits: Reappearance after the booster was seen for most primary-vaccination clones, at 96% CD4 and 88% CD8.

This CDR3 region has 17 residues. TCRdb passed the 5' RACE reads through MiXCR, listing each CDR3 protein once. The table shows some 350,000 distinct CDR3 sequences, with almost 4% occurring only once. This clonotype has a handful of counts. What it recognizes is unknown. The TCR comes from a man between 18 and 35 years old who received the YFV17D yellow fever vaccine. The sample was PBMCs, taken 5 days after the yellow fever booster vaccination. This rearrangement joins TRBV21-1 to TRBJ2-7; the DNA was not compared with TRBD2, the D call given in the table. TRBV21-1 is given as a pseudogene. The CDR3: CASRQTFRDSFVYEQYF. CDR3 nucleotides: TGTGCCAGCAGACAGACCTTCCGGGACTCGTTTGTATACGAGCAGTACTTC.